The 24 T cell receptor beta chains given below trace back to one sample, sequenced in a study of Graves' ophthalmopathy and Graves' hyperthyroidism. Amplification targeted the TCR beta CDR3 regions, with RNA transcripts as the source material. The first round was an RT-PCR with HTBI primers, and the second round was a multiplex PCR. Each CDR3 protein gets one entry after TCRdb re-called the multiplex PCR reads with MiXCR. The table records about 230,000 distinct CDR3 sequences, around 50% of them present only once. Sequenced input: peripheral blood. All receptors derive from an adult man with Graves' ophthalmopathy.

V gene TRBV10-3 combines with J gene TRBJ2-7; 7 nucleotides line up with TRBD1. Germline V lookup: CDR1 ENHRY, CDR2 SYGVKD. The J segment lost 1 base and the V segment lost 6 bases, leaving 6 bases of the junction unmatched. The CDR3 runs 14 residues. CDR3 loop: CAIRDTGESYEQYF. The CDR3 DNA reads TGTGCCATCAGGGATACAGGGGAATCCTACGAGCAGTACTTC.

The chain couples TRBV9 to TRBJ1-4; D is unclear. Trimming left V 6 bases short and J 4 bases short, with 7 bases between. The CDR3 has 12 amino acids. The germline gives CDR1 SGDLS, CDR2 YYNGEE. CDR3 DNA sequence: TGTGCCAGCACCAGGTTTAATGAAAAACTGTTTTTT. This gives the protein CASTRFNEKLFF.

The chain joins TRBV7-2 to TRBJ1-1; the D gene is possibly TRBD1 (6 bases). Germline V gene lookup returns CDR1 SGHTA and CDR2 FQGNSA. The CDR3 is made up of 14 amino acids. V dropped 7 bases and J dropped 5 bases, with 17 bases sitting between them. CDR3 bases: TGTGCCAGCACCATGCGCGGGGGGCTTACTGAAGCTTTCTTT. Translation gives CASTMRGGLTEAFF.

This clonotype was seen a few times. The chain combines TRBV7-9 with TRBJ1-5; D is ambiguous. CDR1 is SEHNR and CDR2 is FQNEAQ in the germline V gene (reference sequence). CDR3 size: 15 residues. The V end lost 1 base, the J end lost 5 bases, and 12 bases lay between the germline ends. The CDR3 sequence: CASSLVGFGYQPQHF. CDR3 DNA: TGTGCCAGCAGCTTAGTTGGGTTTGGCTATCAGCCCCAGCATTTT.

A few counts support this clonotype. The V and J genes are TRBV29-1 and TRBJ1-1; 7 bases are a match to TRBD1. CDR3 length: 14 amino acids. J gave up 2 bases and V 5 bases, and 8 bases lay outside the gene matches. Germline CDR1 reads SQVTM; CDR2 reads ANQGSEA. CDR3 bases: TGCAGCGTTTGGGGGACAGCCGGAAACACTGAAGCTTTCTTT. This sequence encodes CSVWGTAGNTEAFF.

A note on this clonotype: One end of the junction is discordant with germline, which a read error may explain. The chain joins TRBV10-2 to TRBJ1-5; maybe TRBD1 (6 bases). CDR1 and CDR2 (germline): WSHSY, SAAADI. The CDR3 has 17 amino acids. This CDR3 is CASSSTVGAYSNQPQHF. CDR3 DNA sequence: TGTGCCAGCAGTTCGACAGTGGGGGCATATAGCAATCAGCCCCAGCATTTT.

Remarks on this clonotype: One end of the junction does not line up with germline, which may come from a read error. CDR3 residues: CASQAGGNWNTEAFF. CDR3 sequence (DNA): TGTGCCAGTCAGGCGGGAGGGAATTGGAACACTGAAGCCTTCTTT. V usage is TRBV19 and J usage is TRBJ1-1, with D hard to call. Germline CDR1 LNHDA, CDR2 SQIVND (reference sequence). CDR3 length equals 15 residues.

The chain combines TRBV19 with TRBJ1-1; a possible D gene is TRBD1 (6 bases). Germline-derived CDR1 and CDR2 are LNHDA and SQIVND (reference sequence). The CDR3 has 14 amino acids. The germline V and J ends were trimmed by 8 bases and 1 base, with 14 bases remaining between them. CDR3 nucleotides: TGTGCCAGTCGGTACGGGGGCCCGAACACTGAAGCTTTCTTT. Protein sequence: CASRYGGPNTEAFF.

V usage is TRBV6-5 and J usage is TRBJ1-1; 8 nucleotides line up with TRBD1. In germline, CDR1 is MNHEY, CDR2 SVGAGI. V trimming: 4 bases; J trimming: 1 base; junction bases outside the gene matches: 8. This CDR3 contains 16 residues. CDR3 residues: CASSFSAGTGNTEAFF. The CDR3, as DNA: TGTGCCAGCAGTTTCTCAGCCGGGACAGGGAACACTGAAGCTTTCTTT.

The V and J genes are TRBV10-3 and TRBJ2-7; D is tentatively TRBD1 or TRBD2 (5 bases each). This CDR3 has 14 residues. The germline V gene encodes CDR1 ENHRY and CDR2 SYGVKD. V was clipped by 10 bases and J by 4 bases, with 20 bases between them. The CDR3 region is CASRSGGVGYEQYF. The CDR3, as DNA: TGTGCCAGCAGGAGTGGGGGAGTTGGATACGAGCAGTACTTC.

This clonotype was observed a handful of times. The J gene is TRBJ2-7, the V gene TRBV19; 11 positions agree with TRBD1. V was pared by 7 bases and J by 2 bases, with 4 bases of the junction left unmatched. The CDR3 runs 14 residues. Germline CDR1 and CDR2: LNHDA and SQIVND (reference sequence). The CDR3 here is CASTMGQGAYEQYF. DNA of the CDR3: TGTGCCAGTACCATGGGACAGGGGGCCTACGAGCAGTACTTC.

As to this clonotype: A much more abundant neighbour one base away suggests this may be a read error. The chain is built from TRBV19 and TRBJ1-6; 7 bases are a match to TRBD1. The CDR3 runs to 15 residues. With 3 bases clipped from V and 10 bases from J, the junction kept 9 bases outside the gene matches. Germline assignment: CDR1 LNHDA and CDR2 SQIVND (reference sequence). The CDR3 loop reads CASSMTGTEGSPLHF. DNA for the CDR3: TGTGCCAGTAGTATGACCGGGACAGAGGGCTCACCCCTCCACTTT.

The chain has TRBV11-2 and TRBJ1-3, with 7 nucleotides matching TRBD1. The CDR3 runs to 14 residues. Germline CDR1 is SGHAT and CDR2 is FQNNGV. After removal of 5 bases from V and 4 bases from J, the junction contained 5 bases not matched to a gene. CDR3 region: CASSRTGQGNTIYF. CDR3 bases: TGTGCCAGCAGCCGGACGGGACAGGGAAACACCATATATTTT.

The chain is built from TRBV2 and TRBJ1-5, with 9 bases identical to TRBD1. V lost 7 bases, J lost 7 bases, and 11 bases stayed unmatched. Per germline, CDR1 SNHLY and CDR2 FYNNEI. The CDR3 runs 15 residues. In DNA, the CDR3 is TGTGCCAGCATCATTAGACAGGGGGAAGGCCAGCCCCAGCATTTT. Its translation: CASIIRQGEGQPQHF.

This clonotype has only a few counts. This chain uses TRBV12-3 or TRBV12-4 with TRBJ1-1; TRBD1 aligns across 7 bases. The V and J ends lost 5 bases and 5 bases, in that order; junction bases with no gene match: 8. There are 14 residues in the CDR3. The CDR3 bases are TGTGCCAGCAGTACACAGGGGTCTATGACTGAAGCTTTCTTT. This translates into CASSTQGSMTEAFF.

This chain connects TRBV12-3 or TRBV12-4 to TRBJ1-2; D is possibly TRBD1 (6 bases). This CDR3 spans 13 amino acids. The V and J ends lost 7 bases and 8 bases respectively, with 17 bases between them. The CDR3 protein is CASTLSGQYGYTF. CDR3 DNA: TGTGCCAGCACCCTTTCCGGACAGTACGGCTACACCTTC.

The genes are TRBV24-1 and TRBJ1-2, with 7 bases fitting TRBD1. This CDR3 is built from 14 residues. The J segment lost 5 bases and the V segment lost 6 bases, leaving 8 bases of the junction unmatched. Germline values: CDR1 KGHDR, CDR2 SFDVKD. CDR3 loop: CATSRTDRTYGYTF. CDR3 in DNA: TGTGCCACCAGTCGGACGGACAGGACATATGGCTACACCTTC.

This rearrangement joins TRBV29-1 to TRBJ1-3; TRBD1 matches at 8 bases. V dropped 4 bases and J dropped 4; count of bases not matched to a gene: 6. Germline CDR1 SQVTM, CDR2 ANQGSEA. The CDR3 loop spans 14 amino acids. Here the CDR3 reads CSVAGTGIGNTIYF. CDR3 nucleotides: TGCAGCGTTGCGGGGACAGGTATCGGAAACACCATATATTTT.

This clonotype came up a few times. The chain couples TRBV9 to TRBJ1-2, with a weak D call TRBD1 (6 bases). In germline, CDR1 is SGDLS, CDR2 YYNGEE. The CDR3 spans 17 residues. With 0 bases removed from V and 0 bases from J, the gap between germline ends came to 15 bases. CDR3 coding DNA: TGTGCCAGCAGCGTAGTCTCTGAGGACAGCCCTAACTATGGCTACACCTTC. It translates to CASSVVSEDSPNYGYTF.

The chain joins TRBV7-8 to TRBJ1-4; D not resolved. Deletions cut 1 base from V and 0 bases from J, with 12 bases between. Germline-derived CDR1 and CDR2 are SGHVS and FQNEAQ. This CDR3 comprises 17 residues. CDR3 nucleotides: TGTGCCAGCAGCTTAGTAGTGTCGGGGACAACTAATGAAAAACTGTTTTTT. Protein product: CASSLVVSGTTNEKLFF.

The V and J genes are TRBV5-8 and TRBJ2-7; 7 nucleotides match TRBD2. Germline V gene data show CDR1 as SGHTS and CDR2 as YDEGEE. V lost 0 bases and J lost 4; bases outside the gene matches: 7. CDR3 size: 15 residues. CDR3 region: CASSLEASGAYEQYF. The CDR3 nucleotides read TGTGCCAGCAGCTTGGAAGCTAGCGGAGCTTACGAGCAGTACTTC. Full variable domain (missing parts from reference TRBV5-8 and TRBJ2-7): EAGVTQSPTHLIKTRGQQATLRCSPISGHTSVYWYQQALGLGLQFLLWYDEGEERNRGNFPPRFSGRQFPNYSSELNVNALELEDSALYLCASSLEASGAYEQYFGPGTRLTVT.

This sequence joins TRBV20-1 and TRBJ1-2; D remains unclear. V dropped 3 bases and J dropped 4 bases, with 15 bases sitting between them. Germline CDR1 is DFQATT and CDR2 is SNEGSKA (reference sequence). The CDR3 has 14 amino acids. This CDR3 reads CSARGLLGRYGYTF. The DNA for the CDR3 is TGCAGTGCTAGGGGCCTACTCGGACGCTATGGCTACACCTTC.

The genes are TRBV10-2 and TRBJ2-5; TRBD1 matches at 8 bases. The trim removed 5 bases at V and 5 bases at J, leaving 13 bases unmatched. Germline CDR1 and CDR2: WSHSY and SAAADI. The CDR3 totals 16 residues. The CDR3 DNA is TGCGCCAGCAGTACCATACCGGGACAGGACGGGGAGACCCAGTACTTC. Translation: CASSTIPGQDGETQYF.

This clonotype was detected only a few times. This rearrangement joins TRBV19 to TRBJ2-7; 12 bases map to TRBD2. This CDR3 is built from 15 residues. Germline V gives CDR1 LNHDA, CDR2 SQIVND (reference sequence). The trim removed 6 bases at V and 3 bases at J, leaving 6 bases unmatched. The CDR3 region has the DNA TGTGCCAGTAGCAAACTAGCGGGAGGTAGCTACGAGCAGTACTTC. It codes for CASSKLAGGSYEQYF.